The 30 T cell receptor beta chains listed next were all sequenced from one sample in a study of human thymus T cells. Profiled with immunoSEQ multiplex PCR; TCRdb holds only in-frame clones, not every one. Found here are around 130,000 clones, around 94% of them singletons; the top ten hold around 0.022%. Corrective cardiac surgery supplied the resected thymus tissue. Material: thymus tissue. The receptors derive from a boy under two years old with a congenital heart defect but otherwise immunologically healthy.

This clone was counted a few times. CDR3 in amino acids: CASSGRQENTEAFF. The CDR3 DNA reads TGTGCCAGCAGCGGGAGACAGGAGAACACTGAAGCTTTCTTT. This chain joins TRBV9 and TRBJ1-1, with a possible D match to TRBD1 (6 bases). The length of the CDR3 is 14 residues. Trimming took 3 bases from V and 1 from J, leaving 10 bases between them. Germline V gene sequence: CDR1 SGDLS, CDR2 YYNGEE.

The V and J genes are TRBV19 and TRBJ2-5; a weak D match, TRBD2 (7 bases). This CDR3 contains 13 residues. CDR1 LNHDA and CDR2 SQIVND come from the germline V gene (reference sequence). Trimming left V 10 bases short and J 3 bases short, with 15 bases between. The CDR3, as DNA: TGTGCCACCTTGGGGGGGCCTGAAGAGACCCAGTACTTC. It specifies CATLGGPEETQYF.

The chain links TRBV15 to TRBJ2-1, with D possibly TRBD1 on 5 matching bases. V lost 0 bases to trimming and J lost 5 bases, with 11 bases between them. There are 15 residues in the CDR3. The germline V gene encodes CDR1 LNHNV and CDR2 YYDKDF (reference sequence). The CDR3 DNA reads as TGTGCCACCAGCAGAGATCCGGGCAGGGACAATGAGCAGTTCTTC. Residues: CATSRDPGRDNEQFF.

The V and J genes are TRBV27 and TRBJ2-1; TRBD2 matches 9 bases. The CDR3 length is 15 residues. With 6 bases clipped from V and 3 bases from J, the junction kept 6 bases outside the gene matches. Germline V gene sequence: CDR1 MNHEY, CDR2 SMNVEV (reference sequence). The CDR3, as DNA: TGTGCCAGCAGCGATAGCGGGGGATACTACAATGAGCAGTTCTTC. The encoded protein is CASSDSGGYYNEQFF.

CDR3 protein: CASSQHAGGFYEQYF. CDR3 DNA: TGTGCCAGCAGTCAACACGCGGGGGGTTTCTACGAGCAGTACTTC. The chain uses TRBV27 and TRBJ2-7; TRBD2 matches 8 bases. V lost 5 bases to trimming and J lost 3 bases; unmatched junction nucleotides: 9. CDR1 and CDR2 (germline): MNHEY, SMNVEV (reference sequence). The CDR3 consists of 15 residues.

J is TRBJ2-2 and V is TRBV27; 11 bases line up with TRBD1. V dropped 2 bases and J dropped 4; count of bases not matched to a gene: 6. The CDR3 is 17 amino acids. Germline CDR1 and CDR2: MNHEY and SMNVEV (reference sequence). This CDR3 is CASSLGPGQGATGELFF. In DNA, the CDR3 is TGTGCCAGCAGTTTAGGGCCCGGACAGGGGGCCACCGGGGAGCTGTTTTTT.

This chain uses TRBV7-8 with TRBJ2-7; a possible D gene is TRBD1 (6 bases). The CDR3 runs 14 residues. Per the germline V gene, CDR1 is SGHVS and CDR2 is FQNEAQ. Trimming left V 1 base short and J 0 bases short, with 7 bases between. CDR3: CASSLEQGSYEQYF. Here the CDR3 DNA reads TGTGCCAGCAGCTTAGAACAGGGCTCCTACGAGCAGTACTTC. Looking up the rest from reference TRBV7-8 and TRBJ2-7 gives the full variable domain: GAGVSQSPRYKVAKRGQDVALRCDPISGHVSLFWYQQALGQGPEFLTYFQNEAQLDKSGLPSDRFFAERPEGSVSTLKIQRTQQEDSAVYLCASSLEQGSYEQYFGPGTRLTVT.

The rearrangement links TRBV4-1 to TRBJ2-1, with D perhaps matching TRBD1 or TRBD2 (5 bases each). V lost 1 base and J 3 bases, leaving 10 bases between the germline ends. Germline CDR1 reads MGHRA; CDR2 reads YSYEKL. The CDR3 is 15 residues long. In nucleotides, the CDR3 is TGCGCCAGCAGCCAAGCGGGACCATACTACAATGAGCAGTTCTTC. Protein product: CASSQAGPYYNEQFF.

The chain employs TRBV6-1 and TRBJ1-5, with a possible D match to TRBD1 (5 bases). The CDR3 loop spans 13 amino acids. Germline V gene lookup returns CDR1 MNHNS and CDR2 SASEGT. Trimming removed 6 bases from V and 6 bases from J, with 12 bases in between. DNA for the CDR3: TGTGCCAGCAGGCGCAGGGAATTTCAGCCCCAGCATTTT. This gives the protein CASRRREFQPQHF.

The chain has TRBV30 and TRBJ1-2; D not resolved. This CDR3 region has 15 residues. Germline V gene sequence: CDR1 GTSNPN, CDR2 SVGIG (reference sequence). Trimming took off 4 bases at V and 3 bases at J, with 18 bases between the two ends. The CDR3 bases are TGTGCCTGGACGACGCGGAACAGCTTCTACTATGGCTACACCTTC. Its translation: CAWTTRNSFYYGYTF.

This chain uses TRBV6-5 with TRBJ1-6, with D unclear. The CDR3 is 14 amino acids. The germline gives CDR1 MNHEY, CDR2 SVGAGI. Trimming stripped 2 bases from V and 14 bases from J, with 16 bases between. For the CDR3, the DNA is TGTGCCAGCAGTTACCGAATGGACGCCGGCACCCTCCACTTT. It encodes CASSYRMDAGTLHF.

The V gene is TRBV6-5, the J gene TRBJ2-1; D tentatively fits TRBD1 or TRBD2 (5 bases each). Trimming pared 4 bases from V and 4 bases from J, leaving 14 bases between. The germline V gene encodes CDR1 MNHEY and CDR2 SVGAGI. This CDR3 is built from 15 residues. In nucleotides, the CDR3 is TGTGCCAGCAGTTCCTTGGGACGGACGTACAATGAGCAGTTCTTC. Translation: CASSSLGRTYNEQFF.

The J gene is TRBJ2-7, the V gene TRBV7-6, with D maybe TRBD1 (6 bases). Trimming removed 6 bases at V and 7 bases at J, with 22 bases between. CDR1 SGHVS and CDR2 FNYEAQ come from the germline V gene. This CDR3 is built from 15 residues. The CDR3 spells CASSSRGGRGLEQYF. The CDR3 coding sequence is TGTGCCAGCAGTTCCAGGGGCGGCAGGGGCTTGGAGCAGTACTTC.

CDR3 loop: CASSRSGMDTEAFF. Here the CDR3 DNA reads TGTGCCAGCAGCCGAAGCGGGATGGACACTGAAGCTTTCTTT. The chain has TRBV7-9 and TRBJ1-1; D gene uncertain. V lost 5 bases, J lost 3 bases, and 13 bases lay in between. The CDR3 is made up of 14 amino acids. Germline V gives CDR1 SEHNR, CDR2 FQNEAQ (reference sequence). The full variable domain, completed using reference TRBV7-9 and TRBJ1-1, is DTGVSQNPRHKITKRGQNVTFRCDPISEHNRLYWYRQTLGQGPEFLTYFQNEAQLEKSRLLSDRFSAERPKGSFSTLEIQRTEQGDSAMYLCASSRSGMDTEAFFGQGTRLTVV.

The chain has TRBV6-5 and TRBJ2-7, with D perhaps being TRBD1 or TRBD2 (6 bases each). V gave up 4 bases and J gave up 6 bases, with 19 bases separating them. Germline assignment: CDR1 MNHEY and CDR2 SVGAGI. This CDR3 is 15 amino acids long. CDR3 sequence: CASSSGALRPIEQYF. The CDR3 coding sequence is TGTGCCAGCAGTTCGGGGGCCCTCCGTCCCATCGAGCAGTACTTC.

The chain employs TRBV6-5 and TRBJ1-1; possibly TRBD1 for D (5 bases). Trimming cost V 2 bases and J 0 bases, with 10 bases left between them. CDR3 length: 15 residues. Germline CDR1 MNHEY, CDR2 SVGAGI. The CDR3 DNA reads TGTGCCAGCAGTTACCGGGACGTACTGAACACTGAAGCTTTCTTT. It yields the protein CASSYRDVLNTEAFF.

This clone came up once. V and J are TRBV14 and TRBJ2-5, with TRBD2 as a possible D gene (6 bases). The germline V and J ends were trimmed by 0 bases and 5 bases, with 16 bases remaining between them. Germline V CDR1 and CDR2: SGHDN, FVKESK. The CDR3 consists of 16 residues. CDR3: CASSQDFAAEGETQYF. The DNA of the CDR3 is TGTGCCAGCAGCCAAGATTTCGCGGCGGAGGGCGAGACCCAGTACTTC.

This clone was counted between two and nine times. In nucleotides, the CDR3 is TGTGCCAGCAGTTTACATAACTATGGCTACACCTTC. Its protein product is CASSLHNYGYTF. The chain carries TRBV28 and TRBJ1-2; D call uncertain. This CDR3 is built from 12 residues. Trimming shortened V by 2 bases and J by 1 base, and 2 bases separated the two germline ends. CDR1 and CDR2 (germline): MDHEN, SYDVKM.

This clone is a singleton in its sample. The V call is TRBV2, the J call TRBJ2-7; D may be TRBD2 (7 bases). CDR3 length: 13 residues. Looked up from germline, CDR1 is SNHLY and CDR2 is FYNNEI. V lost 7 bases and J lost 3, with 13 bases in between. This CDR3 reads CASIRGGNYEQYF. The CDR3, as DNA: TGTGCCAGCATAAGGGGGGGGAACTACGAGCAGTACTTC.

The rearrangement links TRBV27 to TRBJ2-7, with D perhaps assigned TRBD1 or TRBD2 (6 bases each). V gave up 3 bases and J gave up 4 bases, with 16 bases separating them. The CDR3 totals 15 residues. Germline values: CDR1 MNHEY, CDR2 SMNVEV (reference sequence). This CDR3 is CASSFRGQNVYEQYF. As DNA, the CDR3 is TGTGCCAGCAGTTTCCGGGGGCAAAATGTGTACGAGCAGTACTTC.

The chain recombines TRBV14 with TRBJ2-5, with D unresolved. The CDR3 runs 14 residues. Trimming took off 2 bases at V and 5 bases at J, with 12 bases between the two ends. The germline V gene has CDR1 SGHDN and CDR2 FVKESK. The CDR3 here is CASSQRTARETQYF. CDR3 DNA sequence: TGTGCCAGCAGCCAACGGACGGCCAGGGAGACCCAGTACTTC.

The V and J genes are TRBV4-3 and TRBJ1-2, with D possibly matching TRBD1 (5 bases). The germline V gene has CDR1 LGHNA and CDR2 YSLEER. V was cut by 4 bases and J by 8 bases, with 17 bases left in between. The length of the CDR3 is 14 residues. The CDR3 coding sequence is TGCGCCAGCAGCCCGATCCTCTATTGGGGCGGCTACACCTTC. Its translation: CASSPILYWGGYTF.

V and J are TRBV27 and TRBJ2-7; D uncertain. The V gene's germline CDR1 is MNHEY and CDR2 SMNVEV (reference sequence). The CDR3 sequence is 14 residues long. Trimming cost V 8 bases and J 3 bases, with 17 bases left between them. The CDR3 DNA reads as TGTGCCAGCGGTCTTACCGGGCCGTACTACGAGCAGTACTTC. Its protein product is CASGLTGPYYEQYF.

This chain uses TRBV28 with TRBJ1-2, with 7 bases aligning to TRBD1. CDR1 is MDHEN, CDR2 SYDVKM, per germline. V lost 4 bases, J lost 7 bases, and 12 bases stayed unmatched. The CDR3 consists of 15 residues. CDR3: CASSSPRRQGRGYTF. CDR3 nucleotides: TGTGCCAGCAGTTCACCACGGAGACAGGGCCGTGGCTACACCTTC.

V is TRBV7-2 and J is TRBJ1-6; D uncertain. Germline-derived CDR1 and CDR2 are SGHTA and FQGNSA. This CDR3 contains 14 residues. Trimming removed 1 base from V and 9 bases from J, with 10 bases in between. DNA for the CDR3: TGTGCCAGCAGCTTAGAAGGGCACGGTTCACCCCTCCACTTT. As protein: CASSLEGHGSPLHF.

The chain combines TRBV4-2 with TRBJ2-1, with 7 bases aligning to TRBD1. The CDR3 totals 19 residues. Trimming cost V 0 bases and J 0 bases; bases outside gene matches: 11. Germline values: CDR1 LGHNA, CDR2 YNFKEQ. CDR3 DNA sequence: TGTGCCAGCAGCCAAGAATCCTCCGGTCGGGACAGCTCCTACAATGAGCAGTTCTTC. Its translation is CASSQESSGRDSSYNEQFF.

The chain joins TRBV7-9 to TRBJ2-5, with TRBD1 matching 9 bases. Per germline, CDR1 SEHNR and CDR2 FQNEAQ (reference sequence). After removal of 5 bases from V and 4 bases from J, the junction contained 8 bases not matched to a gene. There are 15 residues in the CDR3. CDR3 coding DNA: TGTGCCAGCAGCCGTAACAGGGGACAGGGAGAGACCCAGTACTTC. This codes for CASSRNRGQGETQYF.

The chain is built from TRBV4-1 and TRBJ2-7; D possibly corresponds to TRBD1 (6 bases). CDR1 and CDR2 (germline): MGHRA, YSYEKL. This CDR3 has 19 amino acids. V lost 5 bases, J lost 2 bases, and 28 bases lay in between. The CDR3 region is CASSSLIGVRVEGAYEQYF. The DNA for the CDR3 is TGCGCCAGCAGCTCTTTAATAGGTGTTCGAGTAGAGGGGGCCTACGAGCAGTACTTC.

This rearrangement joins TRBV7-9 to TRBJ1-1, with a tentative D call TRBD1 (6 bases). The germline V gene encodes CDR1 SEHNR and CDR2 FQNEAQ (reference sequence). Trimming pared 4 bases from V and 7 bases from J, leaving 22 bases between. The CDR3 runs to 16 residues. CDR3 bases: TGTGCCAGCAGCTCCGGGCTTACAGGGCGAGAGGGTGAAGCTTTCTTT. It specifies CASSSGLTGREGEAFF.

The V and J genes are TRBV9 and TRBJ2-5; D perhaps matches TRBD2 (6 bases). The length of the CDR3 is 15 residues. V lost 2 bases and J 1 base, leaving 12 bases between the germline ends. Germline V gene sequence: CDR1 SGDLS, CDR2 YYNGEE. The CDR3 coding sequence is TGTGCCAGCAGCGTGGGAGGAACCTCCCAAGAGACCCAGTACTTC. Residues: CASSVGGTSQETQYF.